The 2 T cell receptor beta chains in this list originate from one sample, sequenced in a study of T cell responses to AZD1222 COVID-19 vaccine. Clones were sequenced by immunoSEQ multiplex PCR, and TCRdb holds only the in-frame ones, with some missing. The table records a few hundred thousand clones, 80% to 95% of them present only once. Sequenced material: peripheral blood, taken on day 0 of AZD1222 vaccination. The receptors come from an adult in good health.

The chain links TRBV12-3 or TRBV12-4 to TRBJ1-5; D is unresolved. Trimming took off 3 bases at V and 4 bases at J, with 7 bases between the two ends. This CDR3 is built from 13 residues. CDR3 protein: CASSFRGNQPQHF. CDR3 sequence (DNA): TGTGCCAGCAGTTTTCGAGGGAATCAGCCCCAGCATTTT.

Comments on this clone: Other DNA sequences in the sample encode the same CDR3. The V gene is TRBV28, the J gene TRBJ1-2, with 8 bases aligning to TRBD1. CDR3 length: 12 amino acids. Germline V gene data show CDR1 as MDHEN and CDR2 as SYDVKM. The J segment lost 7 bases and the V segment lost 3 bases, leaving 1 base of the junction unmatched. The CDR3 region has the DNA TGTGCCAGCAGTTTGACAGGGGTTGGCTACACCTTC. Amino acid sequence: CASSLTGVGYTF.